A single sample is the source of the 16 T cell receptor beta chains below, sequenced in a study of blood T cell repertoires in COVID-19. Generated by immunoSEQ multiplex PCR, the TCRdb table keeps only in-frame clones and is missing some. The sample gives tens of thousands of clones, 82% of which show up once; around 4.1% is in the top ten. Input material: peripheral blood. The origin of the receptors is a woman in her fifties or sixties with acute or convalescent COVID-19.

The CDR3 sequence is CASSSSTGTSTVGELFF. The CDR3 region has the DNA TGTGCCAGCAGCTCCTCGACCGGGACTAGCACGGTCGGGGAGCTGTTTTTT. The V gene is TRBV7-6, the J gene TRBJ2-2; 9 nucleotides agree with TRBD2. J gave up 7 bases and V 4 bases, and 13 bases lay outside the gene matches. The CDR3 is 17 residues long. The germline gives CDR1 SGHVS, CDR2 FNYEAQ.

V and J are TRBV10-3 and TRBJ2-3, with a weak D call TRBD2 (6 bases). The germline CDR1 and CDR2 sequences are ENHRY and SYGVKD. This CDR3 has 14 residues. Between the trimmed V and J ends, which lost 7 bases and 1 base, there was a span of 12 bases. CDR3 coding DNA: TGTGCCATCAATCCGGGAGTGGGCACAGATACGCAGTATTTT. This gives the protein CAINPGVGTDTQYF.

The chain is built from TRBV5-1 and TRBJ2-1; TRBD2 aligns across 7 bases. With V trimmed by 0 bases and J by 4 bases, 4 bases remained unmatched. The CDR3 has 15 residues. The V gene's germline CDR1 is SGHRS and CDR2 YFSETQ. Here the CDR3 DNA reads TGCGCCAGCAGCTTGGCAGCGGGGCCTTACAATGAGCAGTTCTTC. It is translated as CASSLAAGPYNEQFF.

The CDR3 here is CASSPKRSRGGIKENTDTQYF. For the CDR3, the DNA is TGTGCCAGCAGCCCCAAACGGTCGCGGGGGGGCATTAAGGAAAACACAGATACGCAGTATTTT. The J gene is TRBJ2-3, the V gene TRBV7-3; 9 bases match TRBD2. This CDR3 is built from 21 residues. With V trimmed by 5 bases and J by 2 bases, 23 bases remained unmatched. Germline loops: CDR1 SGHTA, CDR2 FQGTGA. Variable domain in full (rest from reference TRBV7-3 and TRBJ2-3): GAGVSQTPSNKVTEKGKYVELRCDPISGHTALYWYRQSLGQGPEFLIYFQGTGAADDSGLPNDRFFAVRPEGSVSTLKIQRTERGDSAVYLCASSPKRSRGGIKENTDTQYFGPGTRLTVL.

The chain couples TRBV7-6 to TRBJ2-7; TRBD2 aligns across 8 bases. CDR1 and CDR2 (germline): SGHVS, FNYEAQ. J was trimmed by 6 bases and V by 2 bases; bases with no gene match: 9. CDR3 length: 15 residues. This chain's CDR3 is CASSLSVGLVFEQYF. CDR3 DNA sequence: TGTGCCAGCAGCTTATCGGTGGGACTAGTTTTCGAGCAGTACTTC.

This clone was observed once. The chain recombines TRBV2 with TRBJ2-3; 15 bases are a match to TRBD2. This CDR3 comprises 16 residues. V shed 7 bases and J 3 bases; nucleotides not matched to a gene: 5. Germline CDR1 and CDR2: SNHLY and FYNNEI. In nucleotides, the CDR3 is TGTGCCAGCACCCGGACTAGCGGGGGGGTTACAGATACGCAGTATTTT. Its protein product is CASTRTSGGVTDTQYF.

This clone was recorded only once. The rearrangement joins TRBV12-5 to TRBJ2-7; TRBD1 might be the D (5 bases). Trimming took off 0 bases at V and 3 bases at J, with 12 bases between the two ends. The CDR3 is 15 amino acids. Germline assignment: CDR1 LGHNT and CDR2 FRNRAP. CDR3 loop: CASGLVGGAGYEQYF. In DNA form, the CDR3 reads TGTGCTAGTGGTTTGGTTGGTGGGGCTGGCTACGAGCAGTACTTC. The full variable domain, its missing parts supplied by reference TRBV12-5 and TRBJ2-7, is DARVTQTPRHKVTEMGQEVTMRCQPILGHNTVFWYRQTMMQGLELLAYFRNRAPLDDSGMPKDRFSAEMPDATLATLKIQPSEPRDSAVYFCASGLVGGAGYEQYFGPGTRLTVT.

For this clone: Other DNA sequences within the sample encode an identical CDR3. The chain carries TRBV9 and TRBJ1-5, with TRBD1 matching 8 bases. Per germline, CDR1 SGDLS and CDR2 YYNGEE. J gave up 4 bases and V 3 bases, and 3 bases lay outside the gene matches. The CDR3 is made up of 14 amino acids. DNA of the CDR3: TGTGCCAGCAGCGCAACAGGGGGGAATCAGCCCCAGCATTTT. Its protein product is CASSATGGNQPQHF.

The chain carries TRBV7-9 and TRBJ2-7; 10 bases line up with TRBD2. Germline CDR1 and CDR2: SEHNR and FQNEAQ (reference sequence). The CDR3 runs 13 residues. With V trimmed by 6 bases and J by 2 bases, 1 base remained unmatched. CDR3 region: CASRLAGAYEQYF. CDR3 nucleotides: TGTGCCAGCAGGCTAGCGGGGGCCTACGAGCAGTACTTC.

The chain couples TRBV5-4 to TRBJ1-2; 7 bases are shared with TRBD1. Germline V gene data show CDR1 as SGHNT and CDR2 as YYREEE (reference sequence). The CDR3 has 16 residues. The V gene end was trimmed by 3 bases and the J gene end by 5 bases; junction bases not matched to a gene: 13. This CDR3 is CASSSGDSPAAYGYTF. In nucleotides, the CDR3 is TGTGCCAGCAGCTCGGGGGACAGCCCGGCCGCTTATGGCTACACCTTC.

The CDR3 DNA is TGCAGCGTTGATGGGGACAGTTATAATTCACCCCTCCACTTT. This translates into CSVDGDSYNSPLHF. This sequence joins TRBV29-1 and TRBJ1-6; TRBD1 agrees at 7 bases. Germline-derived CDR1 and CDR2 are SQVTM and ANQGSEA. V lost 3 bases, J lost 4 bases, and 3 bases stayed unmatched. This CDR3 is built from 14 residues. Full variable domain (missing parts from reference TRBV29-1 and TRBJ1-6): SAVISQKPSRDICQRGTSLTIQCQVDSQVTMMFWYRQQPGQSLTLIATANQGSEATYESGFVIDKFPISRPNLTFSTLTVSNMSPEDSSIYLCSVDGDSYNSPLHFGNGTRLTVT.

CDR3 amino acids: CASSRQGENYEQYF. CDR3 DNA: TGTGCCAGCAGCCGGCAGGGGGAGAATTACGAGCAGTACTTC. This sequence joins TRBV3-1 (or the pseudogene TRBV3-2) and TRBJ2-7, with 7 bases fitting TRBD1. This CDR3 is built from 14 residues. V lost 4 bases, J lost 4 bases, and 7 bases stayed unmatched. Looked up from germline, CDR1 is LGHDT and CDR2 is YNNKEL (reference sequence).

The chain has TRBV7-2 and TRBJ2-4, with D perhaps matching TRBD2 (5 bases). The CDR3 loop spans 15 amino acids. V was clipped by 1 base and J by 3 bases, with 10 bases between them. The germline CDR1 and CDR2 sequences are SGHTA and FQGNSA. DNA for the CDR3: TGTGCCAGCAGCTTAGAGGGAGCGAGCAAAAACATTCAGTACTTC. This sequence encodes CASSLEGASKNIQYF.

This clone has just one count. The rearrangement uses TRBV24-1 and TRBJ1-2; D not certain. The CDR3 consists of 13 residues. V dropped 4 bases and J dropped 4 bases, with 9 bases sitting between them. Germline V gene data show CDR1 as KGHDR and CDR2 as SFDVKD. The CDR3 DNA reads as TGTGCCACCAGTGAAAACAGATTCTATGGCTACACCTTC. Translating gives CATSENRFYGYTF.

The CDR3 loop reads CASSQMTGWSSYGYTF. CDR3 nucleotide sequence: TGCGCCAGCAGCCAAATGACGGGGTGGAGTAGCTATGGCTACACCTTC. This chain connects TRBV5-1 to TRBJ1-2; unclear D gene. The CDR3 has 16 residues. Per the germline V gene, CDR1 is SGHRS and CDR2 is YFSETQ. V dropped 4 bases and J dropped 4 bases, with 20 bases sitting between them.

The V gene is TRBV10-3, the J gene TRBJ1-1; D unclear. Germline loops: CDR1 ENHRY, CDR2 SYGVKD. This CDR3 comprises 16 residues. V lost 3 bases and J 1 base, leaving 15 bases between the germline ends. The CDR3 protein is CAISEDHSRKNTEAFF. The DNA of the CDR3 is TGTGCCATCAGTGAAGATCACAGCAGAAAGAACACTGAAGCTTTCTTT.